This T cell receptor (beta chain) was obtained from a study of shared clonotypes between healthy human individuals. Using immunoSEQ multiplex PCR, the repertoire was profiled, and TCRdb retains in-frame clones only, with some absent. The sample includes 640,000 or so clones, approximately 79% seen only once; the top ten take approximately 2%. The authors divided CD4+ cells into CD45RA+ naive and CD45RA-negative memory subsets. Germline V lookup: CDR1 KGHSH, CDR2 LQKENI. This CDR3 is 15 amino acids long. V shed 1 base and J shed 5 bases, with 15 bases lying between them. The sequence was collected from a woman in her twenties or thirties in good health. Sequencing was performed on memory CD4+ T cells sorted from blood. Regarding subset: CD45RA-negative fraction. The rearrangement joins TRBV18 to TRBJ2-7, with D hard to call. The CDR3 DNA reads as TGTGCCAGCTCACCACAGGGAAACCCCCAGAACGAGCAGTACTTC. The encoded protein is CASSPQGNPQNEQYF.